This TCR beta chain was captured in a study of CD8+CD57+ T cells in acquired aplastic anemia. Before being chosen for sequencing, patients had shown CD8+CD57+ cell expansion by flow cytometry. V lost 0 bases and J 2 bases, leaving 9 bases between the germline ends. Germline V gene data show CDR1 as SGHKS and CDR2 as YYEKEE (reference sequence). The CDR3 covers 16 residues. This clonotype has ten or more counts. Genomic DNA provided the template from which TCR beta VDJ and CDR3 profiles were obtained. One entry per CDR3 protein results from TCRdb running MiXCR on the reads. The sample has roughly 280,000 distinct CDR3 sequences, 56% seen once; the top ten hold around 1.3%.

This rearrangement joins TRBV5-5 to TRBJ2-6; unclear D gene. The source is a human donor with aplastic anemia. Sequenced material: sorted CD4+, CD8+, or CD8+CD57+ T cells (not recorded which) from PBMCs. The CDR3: CASSLDRAAGANVLTF. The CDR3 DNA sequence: TGTGCCAGCAGCTTGGATCGGGCTGCTGGGGCCAACGTCCTGACTTTC. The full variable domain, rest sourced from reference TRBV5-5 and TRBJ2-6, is DAGVTQSPTHLIKTRGQQVTLRCSPISGHKSVSWYQQVLGQGPQFIFQYYEKEERGRGNFPDRFSARQFPNYSSELNVNALLLGDSALYLCASSLDRAAGANVLTFGAGSRLTVL.